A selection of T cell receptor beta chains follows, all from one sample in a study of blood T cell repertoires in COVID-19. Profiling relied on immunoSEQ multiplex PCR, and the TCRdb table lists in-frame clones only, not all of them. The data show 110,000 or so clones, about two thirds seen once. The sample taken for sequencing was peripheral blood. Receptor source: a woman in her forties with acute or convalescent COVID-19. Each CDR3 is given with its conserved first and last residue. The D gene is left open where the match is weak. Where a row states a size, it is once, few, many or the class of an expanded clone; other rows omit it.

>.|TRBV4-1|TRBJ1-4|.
CASSGVATNEKLFF
TGCGCCAGCAGCGGAGTTGCAACTAATGAAAAACTGTTTTTT
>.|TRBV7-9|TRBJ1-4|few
CASKRAVNEKLFF
TGTGCCAGCAAGCGGGCGGTTAATGAAAAACTGTTTTTT
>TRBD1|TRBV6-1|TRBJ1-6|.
CASSEGGQNNSPLHF
TGTGCCAGCAGTGAAGGGGGACAGAATAATTCACCCCTCCACTTT
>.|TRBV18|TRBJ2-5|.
CASSPRGGETQYF
TGTGCCAGCTCACCCAGGGGCGGAGAGACCCAGTACTTC
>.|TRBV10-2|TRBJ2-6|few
CASRGLSGANVLTF
TGCGCCAGCAGGGGGCTGTCTGGGGCCAACGTCCTGACTTTC
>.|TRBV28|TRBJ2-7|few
CASSSSAYSGSYEQYF
TGTGCCAGCAGTTCCTCGGCCTATAGCGGCTCCTACGAGCAGTACTTC
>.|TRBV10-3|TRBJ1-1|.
CAISGGGIGIGTEAFF
TGTGCCATCAGTGGGGGGGGGATCGGCATCGGCACTGAAGCTTTCTTT
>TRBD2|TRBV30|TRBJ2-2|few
CAWVRGGSNTGELFF
TGTGCCTGGGTGCGGGGGGGCTCGAACACCGGGGAGCTGTTTTTT
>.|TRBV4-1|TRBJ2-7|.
CASSQSTGSYEQYF
TGCGCCAGCAGCCAATCGACAGGTTCTTACGAGCAGTACTTC
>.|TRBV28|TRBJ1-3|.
CASNSPSSGNTIYF
TGTGCCAGCAACTCCCCAAGCTCTGGAAACACCATATATTTT
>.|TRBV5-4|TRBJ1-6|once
CASSRGDLNSPLHF
TGTGCCAGCAGCCGGGGGGACCTAAATTCACCCCTCCACTTT
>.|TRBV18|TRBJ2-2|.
CASSPGSTGITGELFF
TGTGCCAGCTCACCAGGCTCGACAGGTATCACCGGGGAGCTGTTTTTT
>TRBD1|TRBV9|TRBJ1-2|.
CASSVAQTGVHYGYTF
TGTGCCAGCAGCGTAGCCCAGACAGGGGTGCACTATGGCTACACCTTC
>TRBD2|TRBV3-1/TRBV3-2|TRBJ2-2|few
CASSQASGGTGELFF
TGTGCCAGCAGCCAAGCCTCGGGGGGCACCGGGGAGCTGTTTTTT
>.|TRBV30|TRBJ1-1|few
CAWRQNTEAFF
TGTGCCTGGAGACAGAACACTGAAGCTTTCTTT
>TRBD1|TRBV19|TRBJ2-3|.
CASTKGQLTDTQYF
TGTGCCAGTACCAAGGGACAGCTCACAGATACGCAGTATTTT
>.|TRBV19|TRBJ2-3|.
CASIGISTDTQYF
TGTGCCAGTATCGGGATTAGCACAGATACGCAGTATTTT
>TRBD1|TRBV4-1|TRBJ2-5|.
CASRRGPGQQETQYF
TGCGCCAGCCGCAGGGGGCCGGGACAACAAGAGACCCAGTACTTC
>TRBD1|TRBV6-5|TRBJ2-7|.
CASHGQVGTSYEQYF
TGTGCCAGCCATGGACAGGTCGGGACCTCCTACGAGCAGTACTTC
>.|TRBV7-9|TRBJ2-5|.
CASSLGAGQETQYF
TGTGCCAGCAGCTTAGGGGCAGGCCAAGAGACCCAGTACTTC
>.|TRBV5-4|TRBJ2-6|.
CASSLKGVRANVLTF
TGTGCCAGCAGCTTGAAGGGAGTTAGGGCCAACGTCCTGACTTTC
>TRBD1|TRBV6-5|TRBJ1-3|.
CASGQGVPGNTIYF
TGTGCCAGTGGCCAGGGGGTCCCTGGAAACACCATATATTTT
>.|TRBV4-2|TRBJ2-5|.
CASSQDLETQYF
TGTGCCAGCAGCCAAGATCTTGAGACCCAGTACTTC
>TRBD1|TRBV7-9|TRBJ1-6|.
CASSQDLTGRSPLHF
TGTGCCAGCAGCCAAGACCTGACAGGGCGTTCACCCCTCCACTTT
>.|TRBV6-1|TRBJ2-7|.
CASSEPETYEQYF
TGTGCCAGCAGTGAACCAGAAACCTACGAGCAGTACTTC
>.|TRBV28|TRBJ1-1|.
CASSLRVTFGGENTEAFF
TGTGCCAGCAGTTTAAGGGTAACGTTTGGAGGGGAGAACACTGAAGCTTTCTTT
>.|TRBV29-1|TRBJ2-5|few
CSVAGAEETQYF
TGCAGCGTTGCCGGAGCCGAGGAGACCCAGTACTTC
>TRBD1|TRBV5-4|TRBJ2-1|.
CASSLRDRKNEQFF
TGTGCCAGCAGCTTGAGGGACAGAAAAAATGAGCAGTTCTTC
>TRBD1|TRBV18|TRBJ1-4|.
CASQGQVNEKLFF
TGTGCCAGCCAGGGACAGGTTAATGAAAAACTGTTTTTT
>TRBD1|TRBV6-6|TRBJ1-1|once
CASKDRGQTEAFF
TGTGCCAGTAAGGACAGGGGGCAAACTGAAGCTTTCTTT
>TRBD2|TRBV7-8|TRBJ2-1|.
CASSLLSGGEGEQFF
TGTGCCAGCAGCTTACTTAGCGGGGGTGAGGGGGAGCAGTTCTTC
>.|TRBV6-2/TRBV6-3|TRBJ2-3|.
CASTPVTSNSDTQYF
TGTGCCAGCACCCCCGTAACATCGAATTCAGATACGCAGTATTTT
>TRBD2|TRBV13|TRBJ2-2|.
CASSLREAGELFF
TGTGCCAGCAGCTTGCGGGAGGCCGGGGAGCTGTTTTTT
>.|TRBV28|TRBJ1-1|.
CASSLAPGGGGTEAFF
TGTGCCAGCAGTTTAGCCCCGGGGGGAGGGGGAACTGAAGCTTTCTTT
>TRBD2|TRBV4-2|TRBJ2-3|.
CASSQEVTSGGTTDTQYF
TGTGCCAGCAGCCAAGAGGTGACTAGCGGGGGTACCACAGATACGCAGTATTTT
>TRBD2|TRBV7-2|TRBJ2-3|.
CASSRTSGGKDTQYF
TGTGCCAGCAGCCGGACTAGCGGGGGGAAGGATACGCAGTATTTT
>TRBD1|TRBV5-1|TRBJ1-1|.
CATATRQGSTEAFF
TGCGCCACCGCGACCCGACAGGGGTCCACTGAAGCTTTCTTT
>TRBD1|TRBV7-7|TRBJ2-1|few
CASSPGQGSYNEQFF
TGTGCCAGCAGCCCGGGACAGGGTTCCTACAATGAGCAGTTCTTC
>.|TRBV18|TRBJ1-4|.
CASSPSPPTGYTEKLFF
TGTGCCAGCTCGCCTTCCCCCCCCACAGGGTATACTGAAAAACTGTTTTTT
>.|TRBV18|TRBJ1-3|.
CASSPGPPYSGNTIYF
TGTGCCAGCTCACCAGGGCCGCCCTACTCTGGAAACACCATATATTTT
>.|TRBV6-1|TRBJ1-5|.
CASSAPSGYSNQPQHF
TGTGCCAGCAGTGCTCCTTCCGGGTATAGCAATCAGCCCCAGCATTTT
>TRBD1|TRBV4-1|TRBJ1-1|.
CASSRTGYTEAFF
TGCGCCAGCAGCCGGACAGGGTACACTGAAGCTTTCTTT
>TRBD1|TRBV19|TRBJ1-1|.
CASSNRLGQGRAMNTEAFF
TGTGCCAGTAGTAACCGTCTCGGACAGGGAAGGGCTATGAACACTGAAGCTTTCTTT
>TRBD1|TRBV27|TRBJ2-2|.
CASSRTGESTGELFF
TGTGCCAGCAGTCGGACAGGGGAAAGCACCGGGGAGCTGTTTTTT
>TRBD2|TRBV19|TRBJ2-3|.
CASSLAGGRDTQYF
TGTGCCAGTAGTCTAGCGGGGGGACGAGATACGCAGTATTTT
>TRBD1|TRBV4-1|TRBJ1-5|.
CASSGQGDQPQHF
TGCGCCAGCAGTGGACAGGGTGATCAGCCCCAGCATTTT
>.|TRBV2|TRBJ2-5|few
CASTRTRTKPGGGETQYF
TGTGCCAGCACCCGAACTCGGACGAAACCCGGGGGTGGAGAGACCCAGTACTTC
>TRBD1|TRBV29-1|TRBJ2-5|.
CSVGQGGEETQYF
TGCAGCGTTGGACAGGGGGGGGAAGAGACCCAGTACTTC
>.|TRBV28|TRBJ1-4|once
CATEGEGNEKLFF
TGTGCCACCGAGGGGGAGGGAAATGAAAAACTGTTTTTT
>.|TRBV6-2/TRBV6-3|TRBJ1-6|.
CASSSRGGMDSPLHF
TGTGCCAGCAGTTCCCGCGGGGGGATGGATTCACCCCTCCACTTT
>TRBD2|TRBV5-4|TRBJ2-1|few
CASSLAQAGGYNEQFF
TGTGCCAGCAGCCTCGCGCAGGCGGGGGGGTACAATGAGCAGTTCTTC